The clone carrying this T cell receptor (beta chain) was seen more than once but under ten times. The CDR3 loop spans 16 amino acids. After removal of 3 bases from V and 1 base from J, the junction contained 8 bases not matched to a gene. TCRdb recomputed calls from the RT-PCR reads with MiXCR, one row per CDR3 protein. The table shows some 540,000 distinct CDR3 sequences, with around 21% occurring only once. The entry originates in a study of response to subunit inactivated influenza vaccine. The data were also submitted as part of a second study, on T cells expressing NK-cell markers. That paper notes: Scientists made TCR beta cDNA using 5'RACE template switching with UMIs. Sorted T-cell subsets CD3+CD56+NKG2C+, CD3+CD56+NKG2C- and CD3+CD56-NKG2C+ were TCR beta-sequenced. With respect to HCMV, seven of the eight sequenced donors were seropositive, and one was seronegative. For several experiments, T cell sorting was restricted to the alpha-beta TCR population by means of an anti-gamma-delta TCR antibody. Dominant NKG2C+ clonotypes in a handful of donors made up roughly 1.0-7.0% of CD8+ T cells.

The starting material was CD4+ T cells sorted from PBMCs, obtained 11 to 12 days after vaccination. This receptor was obtained from a middle-aged man who received an inactivated influenza vaccine. The chain uses TRBV12-3 or TRBV12-4 and TRBJ2-5, with 7 bases identical to TRBD2. The CDR3: CASSLVAGALQETQYF. CDR3 sequence (DNA): TGTGCCAGCAGTTTGGTGGCGGGAGCGCTCCAAGAGACCCAGTACTTC.